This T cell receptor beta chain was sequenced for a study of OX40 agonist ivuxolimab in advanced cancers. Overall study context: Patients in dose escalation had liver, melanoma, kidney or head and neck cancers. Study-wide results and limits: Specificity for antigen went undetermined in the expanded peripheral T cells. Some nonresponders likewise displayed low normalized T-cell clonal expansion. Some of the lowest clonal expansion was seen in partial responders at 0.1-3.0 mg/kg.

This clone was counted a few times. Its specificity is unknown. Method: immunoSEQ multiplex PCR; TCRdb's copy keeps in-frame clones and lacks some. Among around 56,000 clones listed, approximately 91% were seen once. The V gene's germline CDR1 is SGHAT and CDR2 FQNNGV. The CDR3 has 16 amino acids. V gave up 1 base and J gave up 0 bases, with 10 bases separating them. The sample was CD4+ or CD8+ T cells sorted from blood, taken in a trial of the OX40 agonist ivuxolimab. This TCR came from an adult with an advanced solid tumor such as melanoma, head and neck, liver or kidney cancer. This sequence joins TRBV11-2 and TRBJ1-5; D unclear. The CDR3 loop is CASSLAADHSNQPQHF. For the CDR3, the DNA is TGTGCCAGCAGCTTAGCGGCGGACCATAGCAATCAGCCCCAGCATTTT.